The next 26 T cell receptor beta chains were all read from a single sample in a study of T cells after yellow fever vaccination. TCRdb re-called the 5' RACE reads through MiXCR, storing one row per CDR3 protein. The sample lists 40,000 to 55,000 distinct CDR3 sequences; 6.6% were seen once. The input for sequencing was CD8+ T cells not binding an NS4B(214-222) dextramer, sorted from PBMCs, taken roughly seven weeks after the first yellow fever vaccination. These receptor sequences come from a man aged 18 to 35 who received the YFV17D yellow fever vaccine.

This rearrangement joins TRBV5-4 to TRBJ2-5; 11 bases are a match to TRBD2. Germline-derived CDR1 and CDR2 are SGHNT and YYREEE (reference sequence). The CDR3 is 16 amino acids. J lost 5 bases, V lost 5 bases, and 11 bases had no gene match. The CDR3 DNA reads TGTGCCAGCAGTTTGCCTAGCGGGGGGCCGGGGGAGACCCAGTACTTC. This translates into CASSLPSGGPGETQYF. The full variable domain, in which reference TRBV5-4 and TRBJ2-5 provide the parts outside the CDR3, is ETGVTQSPTHLIKTRGQQVTLRCSSQSGHNTVSWYQQALGQGPQFIFQYYREEENGRGNFPPRFSGLQFPNYSSELNVNALELDDSALYLCASSLPSGGPGETQYFGPGTRLLVL.

This clonotype was detected a few times. The chain carries TRBV13 and TRBJ2-1; 11 bases are a match to TRBD2. The J segment lost 8 bases and the V segment lost 5 bases, leaving 5 bases of the junction unmatched. The CDR3 sequence is 14 residues long. Germline V lookup: CDR1 PRHDT, CDR2 FYEKMQ (reference sequence). The CDR3 DNA sequence: TGTGCCAGCAGCAAGGGACTAGCGGTCTATGAGCAGTTCTTC. Its translation is CASSKGLAVYEQFF. The whole variable domain, filled in from reference TRBV13 and TRBJ2-1, reads AAGVIQSPRHLIKEKRETATLKCYPIPRHDTVYWYQQGPGQDPQFLISFYEKMQSDKGSIPDRFSAQQFSDYHSELNMSSLELGDSALYFCASSKGLAVYEQFFGPGTRLTVL.

There are a few counts of this clonotype. The chain is built from TRBV7-2 and TRBJ2-1; D is unclear. With 3 bases removed from V and 0 bases from J, the gap between germline ends came to 12 bases. This CDR3 contains 16 residues. Germline V gives CDR1 SGHTA, CDR2 FQGNSA. CDR3 loop: CASSFLGTSSYNEQFF. CDR3 bases: TGTGCCAGCAGCTTCCTCGGCACAAGCTCCTACAATGAGCAGTTCTTC.

The genes are TRBV7-9 and TRBJ2-2, with D possibly TRBD2 on 6 matching bases. The CDR3 has 13 amino acids. Germline V CDR1 and CDR2: SEHNR, FQNEAQ (reference sequence). V lost 5 bases and J lost 6, with 10 bases in between. Here the CDR3 DNA reads TGTGCCAGCAGCCCCCGGGACTCCGGGGAGCTGTTTTTT. Translation: CASSPRDSGELFF.

In its sample, this clonotype was seen a few times. The gene calls are TRBV6-5 and TRBJ1-6; D not certain. Germline V gene data show CDR1 as MNHEY and CDR2 as SVGAGI. Trimming took 6 bases from V and 6 from J, leaving 15 bases between them. CDR3 length: 15 amino acids. Here the CDR3 DNA reads TGTGCCAGCAGAGCTGCTGGGAGGAGTAATTCACCCCTCCACTTT. Translating gives CASRAAGRSNSPLHF.

This clonotype was counted ten times or more. The rearrangement links TRBV29-1 to TRBJ2-5; no definite D call. This CDR3 is 15 amino acids long. Trimming cost V 2 bases and J 5 bases, with 18 bases left between them. Germline-derived CDR1 and CDR2 are SQVTM and ANQGSEA. CDR3 bases: TGCAGCGTTGAATGGGCTGGGGATGCGAGGGAGACCCAGTACTTC. Its translation is CSVEWAGDARETQYF.

This clonotype was seen more than once but under ten times. The chain couples TRBV15 to TRBJ2-3, with 8 positions matching TRBD2. Per germline, CDR1 LNHNV and CDR2 YYDKDF (reference sequence). The CDR3 has 12 amino acids. V shed 8 bases, J shed 5 bases, and the junction held 3 bases outside the gene matches. As DNA, the CDR3 is TGTGCCACCGCCCGGGGGGGAGATACGCAGTATTTT. Its translation is CATARGGDTQYF.

The chain joins TRBV7-2 to TRBJ2-2, with a possible D match to TRBD1 (5 bases). This CDR3 contains 16 residues. The V gene's germline CDR1 is SGHTA and CDR2 FQGNSA. The V end lost 4 bases, the J end lost 4 bases, and 16 bases lay between the germline ends. CDR3 in DNA: TGTGCCAGCAGCTACTCACAGGCCTCGAGCACCGGGGAGCTGTTTTTT. It translates to CASSYSQASSTGELFF. Based on the CDR3 plus reference TRBV7-2 and TRBJ2-2, the full variable domain is GAGVSQSPSNKVTEKGKDVELRCDPISGHTALYWYRQSLGQGLEFLIYFQGNSAPDKSGLPSDRFSAERTGGSVSTLTIQRTQQEDSAVYLCASSYSQASSTGELFFGEGSRLTVL.

This clonotype came up a few times. The J gene is TRBJ1-6, the V gene TRBV19; D ambiguous. CDR3 length: 11 residues. The germline V gene has CDR1 LNHDA and CDR2 SQIVND (reference sequence). Trimming took 9 bases from V and 7 from J, leaving 7 bases between them. The CDR3 DNA is TGTGCCAGGGACTTAAATTCACCCCTCCACTTT. Protein: CARDLNSPLHF. The whole variable domain, filled in from reference TRBV19 and TRBJ1-6, reads DGGITQSPKYLFRKEGQNVTLSCEQNLNHDAMYWYRQDPGQGLRLIYYSQIVNDFQKGDIAEGYSVSREKKESFPLTVTSAQKNPTAFYLCARDLNSPLHFGNGTRLTVT.

This chain uses TRBV4-3 with TRBJ2-3; possibly TRBD1 for D (6 bases). CDR3 size: 16 residues. Germline lookup yields CDR1 LGHNA and CDR2 YSLEER. Trimming shortened V by 1 base and J by 4 bases, and 15 bases separated the two germline ends. CDR3 residues: CASSQVFRGIADTQYF. Written as DNA, the CDR3 is TGCGCCAGCAGCCAAGTTTTCAGGGGCATTGCAGATACGCAGTATTTT.

This rearrangement joins TRBV4-1 to TRBJ1-5; the D gene is possibly TRBD1 (6 bases). V lost 4 bases to trimming and J lost 5 bases, with 15 bases between them. The CDR3 consists of 15 residues. Looked up from germline, CDR1 is MGHRA and CDR2 is YSYEKL. The CDR3 region has the DNA TGCGCCAGCAGCCGGTCTCAGGGGACCGATCAGCCCCAGCATTTT. Residues: CASSRSQGTDQPQHF.

The table lists this clonotype with a few counts. This chain uses TRBV12-5 with TRBJ2-7; TRBD1 aligns across 7 bases. Germline CDR1 and CDR2: LGHNT and FRNRAP. The CDR3 has 14 residues. V shed 5 bases, J shed 2 bases, and the junction held 6 bases outside the gene matches. The CDR3 DNA reads TGTGCTAGTGGTCCACGACAGGGCCCCTACGAGCAGTACTTC. This gives the protein CASGPRQGPYEQYF.

This clonotype was detected only a few times. The genes are TRBV7-8 and TRBJ2-7; weak D call: TRBD1 (5 bases). The germline V and J ends were trimmed by 5 bases and 0 bases, with 8 bases remaining between them. CDR3 size: 13 residues. Germline assignment: CDR1 SGHVS and CDR2 FQNEAQ. DNA of the CDR3: TGTGCCAGCAGCAAACAGGTCTCCTACGAGCAGTACTTC. As protein: CASSKQVSYEQYF.

The chain carries TRBV7-6 and TRBJ1-2; 9 positions agree with TRBD1. The CDR3 consists of 14 residues. V gave up 4 bases and J gave up 6 bases; unmatched junction bases: 6. Germline V gene data show CDR1 as SGHVS and CDR2 as FNYEAQ. The CDR3: CASSSGQGPDGYTF. For the CDR3, the DNA is TGTGCCAGCAGCTCGGGACAGGGTCCGGATGGCTACACCTTC.

The chain links TRBV10-1 to TRBJ2-3; a weak D match, TRBD2 (5 bases). The germline CDR1 and CDR2 sequences are WNHNN and SYGVQD (reference sequence). V lost 0 bases and J 1 base, leaving 5 bases between the germline ends. The CDR3 is 14 residues long. The CDR3 loop is CASSESRGTDTQYF. The CDR3 nucleotides are TGCGCCAGCAGTGAGTCGCGGGGCACAGATACGCAGTATTTT.

This clonotype showed up many times. This chain connects TRBV29-1 to TRBJ2-2, with TRBD1 matching over 7 bases. Unmatched junction bases numbered 7, after V lost 4 bases and J lost 2 bases. The CDR3 length is 15 residues. Germline-derived CDR1 and CDR2 are SQVTM and ANQGSEA. CDR3 DNA sequence: TGCAGCGTTGGGACGGACAGGTTAAACACCGGGGAGCTGTTTTTT. It codes for CSVGTDRLNTGELFF.

In this sample, this clonotype turned up many times. CDR3 region: CASSQDRGREQFF. CDR3 DNA sequence: TGCGCCAGCAGCCAAGACCGGGGGCGTGAGCAGTTCTTC. The rearrangement uses TRBV4-3 and TRBJ2-1, with D perhaps matching TRBD1 or TRBD2 (6 bases each). This CDR3 contains 13 residues. Trimming pared 0 bases from V and 9 bases from J, leaving 9 bases between. The V gene's germline CDR1 is LGHNA and CDR2 YSLEER.

This clonotype was detected ten times or more. This chain links TRBV5-5 with TRBJ1-4; D perhaps matches TRBD1 (5 bases). CDR3 length equals 15 residues. Trimming took 4 bases from V and 6 from J, leaving 16 bases between them. Germline V gene data show CDR1 as SGHKS and CDR2 as YYEKEE (reference sequence). The CDR3 reads CASSLVGVGDEKLFF. The CDR3 DNA sequence: TGTGCCAGCAGCCTTGTGGGGGTTGGTGATGAAAAACTGTTTTTT.

This clonotype was seen only a few times. The chain recombines TRBV11-2 with TRBJ2-3; 13 bases map to TRBD2. The J segment lost 7 bases and the V segment lost 4 bases, leaving 8 bases of the junction unmatched. The CDR3 sequence is 16 residues long. Germline V gene lookup returns CDR1 SGHAT and CDR2 FQNNGV. The CDR3 protein is CASSSWTSGGPHTQYF. The CDR3 coding sequence is TGTGCCAGCAGCTCCTGGACTAGCGGGGGACCGCATACGCAGTATTTT.

The rearrangement links TRBV24-1 to TRBJ2-2; 7 bases align to TRBD2. V shed 3 bases and J 4 bases; nucleotides not matched to a gene: 10. CDR1 and CDR2 from the germline V gene are KGHDR and SFDVKD. The CDR3 is made up of 17 amino acids. This CDR3 reads CATSDRGAGGSTGELFF. CDR3 sequence (DNA): TGTGCCACCAGTGATCGAGGCGCCGGGGGGAGCACCGGGGAGCTGTTTTTT.

The V call is TRBV29-1, the J call TRBJ2-1; 7 bases match TRBD1. CDR1 and CDR2 (germline): SQVTM, ANQGSEA. V lost 5 bases, J lost 10 bases, and 11 bases stayed unmatched. The CDR3 runs to 13 residues. DNA for the CDR3: TGCAGCGTTTGGACAGGCGCCCCCATCGAGCAGTTCTTC. As protein: CSVWTGAPIEQFF.

This rearrangement joins TRBV12-3 or TRBV12-4 to TRBJ2-5; 13 nucleotides line up with TRBD2. The CDR3 runs 15 residues. The V and J ends lost 5 bases and 2 bases, in that order; junction bases with no gene match: 2. CDR3: CASSRLAGGQETQYF. CDR3 coding DNA: TGTGCCAGCAGTCGACTAGCGGGGGGACAAGAGACCCAGTACTTC.

This chain links TRBV6-5 with TRBJ2-3; perhaps TRBD1 as D (6 bases). In germline, CDR1 is MNHEY, CDR2 SVGAGI. The CDR3 is 15 amino acids. Trimming left V 0 bases short and J 1 base short, with 8 bases between. CDR3 sequence (DNA): TGTGCCAGCAGTTACTCGCCAGGGGGCACAGATACGCAGTATTTT. This encodes CASSYSPGGTDTQYF.

Only a few counts were recorded for this clonotype. The gene calls are TRBV4-1 and TRBJ2-3; the D gene is possibly TRBD2 (6 bases). The CDR3 has 15 residues. Germline CDR1 reads MGHRA; CDR2 reads YSYEKL. The ends were cut back, 4 bases at V and 0 bases at J, with 11 bases in the middle. For the CDR3, the DNA is TGCGCCAGCAGCCGCCGTACTAGCAGCACAGATACGCAGTATTTT. It encodes CASSRRTSSTDTQYF.

This clonotype showed up many times. V usage is TRBV6-2 or TRBV6-3 and J usage is TRBJ2-5; D unresolved. This CDR3 is 14 amino acids long. Germline V CDR1 and CDR2: MNHEY, SVGEGT. Trimming took off 4 bases at V and 3 bases at J, with 12 bases between the two ends. CDR3 region: CASSSPGREETQYF. The CDR3 DNA reads as TGTGCCAGCAGTTCTCCCGGCCGGGAAGAGACCCAGTACTTC.

This clonotype was counted at least ten times. The genes are TRBV2 and TRBJ2-7; D assignment may be TRBD1 or TRBD2 (7 bases each). CDR1 and CDR2 from the germline V gene are SNHLY and FYNNEI. V lost 7 bases to trimming and J lost 3 bases, with 13 bases between them. The CDR3 spans 13 residues. The DNA for the CDR3 is TGTGCCAGCATGGGGAGGGGGCTCTACGAGCAGTACTTC. It codes for CASMGRGLYEQYF.